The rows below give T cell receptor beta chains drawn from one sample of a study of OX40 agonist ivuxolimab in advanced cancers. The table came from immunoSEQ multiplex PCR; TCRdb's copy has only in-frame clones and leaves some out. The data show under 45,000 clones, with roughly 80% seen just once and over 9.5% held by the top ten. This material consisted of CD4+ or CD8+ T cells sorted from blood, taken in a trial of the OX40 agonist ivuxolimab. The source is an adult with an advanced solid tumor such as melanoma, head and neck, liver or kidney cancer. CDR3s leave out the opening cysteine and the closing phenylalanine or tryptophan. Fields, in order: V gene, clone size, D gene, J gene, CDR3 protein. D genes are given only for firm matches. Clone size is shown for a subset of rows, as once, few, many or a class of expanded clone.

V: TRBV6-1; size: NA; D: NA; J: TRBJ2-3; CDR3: ASSPSTDTQY
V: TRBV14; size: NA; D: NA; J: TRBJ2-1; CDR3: ASSQARGWQFHSYNEQF
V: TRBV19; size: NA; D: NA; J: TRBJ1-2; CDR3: ASNRGNYGYT
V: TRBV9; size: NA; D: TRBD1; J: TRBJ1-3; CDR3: ASSEHRGYTSGNTIY
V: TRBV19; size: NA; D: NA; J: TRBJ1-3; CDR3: ASSKGNIY
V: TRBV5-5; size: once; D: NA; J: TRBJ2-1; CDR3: ASNLAGFGGSEQF
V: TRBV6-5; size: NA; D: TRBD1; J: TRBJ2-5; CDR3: ASSYGWGTEETQY
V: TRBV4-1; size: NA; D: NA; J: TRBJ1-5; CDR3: ASSQDLRRGQPQH
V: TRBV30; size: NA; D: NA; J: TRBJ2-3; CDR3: AWSASGDYITDTQY
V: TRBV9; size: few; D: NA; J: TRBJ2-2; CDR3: ASSVGPGTGELF
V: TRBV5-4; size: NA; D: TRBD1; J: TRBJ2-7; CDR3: ASSPDRIHEQY
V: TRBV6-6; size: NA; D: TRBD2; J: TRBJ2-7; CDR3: ASSYGAGDYEQY
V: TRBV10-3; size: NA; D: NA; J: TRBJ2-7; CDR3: AISDFRTDSYEQY
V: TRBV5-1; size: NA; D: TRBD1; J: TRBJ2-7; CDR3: ASSYPPPGQAIRTSEQY
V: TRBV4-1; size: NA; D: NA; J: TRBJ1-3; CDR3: ASSQLINTGSGNTIY
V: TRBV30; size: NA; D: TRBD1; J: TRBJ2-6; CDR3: AVPAPGGVSGANVLT
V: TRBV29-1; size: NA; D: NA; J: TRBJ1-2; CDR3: SVEERGRGLHGYT
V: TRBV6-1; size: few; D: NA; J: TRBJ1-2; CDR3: ASSEWVLYGYT
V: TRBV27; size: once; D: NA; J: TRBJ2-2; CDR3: ASSAGDRYTGELF
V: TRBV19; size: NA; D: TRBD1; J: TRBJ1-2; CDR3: ASSAGQYGYT
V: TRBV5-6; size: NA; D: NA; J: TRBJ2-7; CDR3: ASSLGGTLSYEQY
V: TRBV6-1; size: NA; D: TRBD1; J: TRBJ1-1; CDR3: ASSGTLTGFHTEAF
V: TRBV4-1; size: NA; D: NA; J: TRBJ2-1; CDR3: ASSQHTSDVYNEQF
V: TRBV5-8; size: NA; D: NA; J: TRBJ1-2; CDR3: ASSSGTYDNYGYT
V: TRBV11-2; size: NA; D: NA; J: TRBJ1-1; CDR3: ASSSGGGWDTEAF
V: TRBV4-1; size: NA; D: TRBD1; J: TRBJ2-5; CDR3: ASSRDRERVSEETQY
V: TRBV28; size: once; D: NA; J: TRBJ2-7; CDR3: ASRNSYEQY
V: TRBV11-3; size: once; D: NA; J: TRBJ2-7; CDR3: ASSAGTGTYEQY
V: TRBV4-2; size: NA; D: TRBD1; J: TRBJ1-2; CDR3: ASSQGGQGHYGYT
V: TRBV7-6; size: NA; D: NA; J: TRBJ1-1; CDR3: ASSLQGRATEAF
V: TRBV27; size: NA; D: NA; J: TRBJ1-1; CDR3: ASSLRGLNTEAF
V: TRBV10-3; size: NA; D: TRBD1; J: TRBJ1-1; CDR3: AISATGRGMNTEAF
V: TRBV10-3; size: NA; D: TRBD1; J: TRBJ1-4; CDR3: AISGQATNEKLF
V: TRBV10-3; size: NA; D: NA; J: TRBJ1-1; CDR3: AISANTEAF
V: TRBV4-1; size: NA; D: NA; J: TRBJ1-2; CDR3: ASSPYPGQPEGYT
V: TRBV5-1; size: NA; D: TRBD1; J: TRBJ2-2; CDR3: ASSFYRGINTGELF
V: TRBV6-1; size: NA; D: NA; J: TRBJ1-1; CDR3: ASSRHVAF
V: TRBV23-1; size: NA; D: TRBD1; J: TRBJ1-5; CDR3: ASRDRGGQPQH
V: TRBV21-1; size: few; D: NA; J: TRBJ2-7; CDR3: ASSKGPQALSYEQY
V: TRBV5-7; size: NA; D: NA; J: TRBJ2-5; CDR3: ASSPPDQETQY
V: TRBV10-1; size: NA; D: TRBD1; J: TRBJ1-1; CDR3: ASSESTTGIRREAF
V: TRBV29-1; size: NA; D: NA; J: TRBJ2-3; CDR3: SVVGNTDTQY
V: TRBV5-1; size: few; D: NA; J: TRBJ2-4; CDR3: ASSFTGAKNIQY
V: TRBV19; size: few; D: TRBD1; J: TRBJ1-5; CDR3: ATQGGQWGQPQH
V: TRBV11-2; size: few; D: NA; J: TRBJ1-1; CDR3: ASSLERWNTEAF
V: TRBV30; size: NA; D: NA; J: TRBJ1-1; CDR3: AWSVFRGWVDTEAF
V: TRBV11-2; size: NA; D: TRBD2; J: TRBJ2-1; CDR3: ASSSLAGNYNEQF
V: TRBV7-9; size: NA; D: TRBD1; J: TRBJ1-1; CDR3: ASIPGQGTEAF